One sample yielded the 17 T cell receptor beta chains listed below, sequenced in a study of T cell clonotyping in hematopoietic cell transplantation. The repertoire was sequenced with immunoSEQ multiplex PCR; TCRdb's copy has only in-frame clones and lacks some. Seen here are over 25,000 clones, 90% to 96% observed once, and the top ten hold approximately 1.5%. The sequenced sample consisted of peripheral blood mononuclear cells. These receptors all come from a man aged 45-65 years in good health. Some clones in this sample may be carry-over from other donors' samples.

The chain links TRBV6-6 to TRBJ1-4, with 9 bases identical to TRBD1. The ends lost 5 bases at V and 7 bases at J; junction bases unmatched: 8. Per the germline V gene, CDR1 is MNHNY and CDR2 is SVGAGI (reference sequence). The CDR3 length is 15 residues. CDR3 protein: CASSRPGQGTEKLFF. Here the CDR3 DNA reads TGTGCCAGCAGTAGACCGGGACAGGGTACTGAAAAACTGTTTTTT.

The chain links TRBV9 to TRBJ2-3; tentatively, D is TRBD2 (6 bases). CDR1 SGDLS and CDR2 YYNGEE come from the germline V gene. CDR3 length: 16 residues. V shed 0 bases and J shed 0 bases, with 11 bases lying between them. Here the CDR3 reads CASSVDGGGSTDTQYF. The CDR3 region has the DNA TGTGCCAGCAGCGTAGACGGGGGAGGAAGCACAGATACGCAGTATTTT.

This chain joins TRBV30 and TRBJ2-2, with 9 bases identical to TRBD1. From germline, CDR1 is GTSNPN and CDR2 SVGIG (reference sequence). Losses at the gene ends were 4 bases for V and 1 base for J; bases not matched to a gene: 4. This CDR3 is built from 15 residues. The CDR3 spells CAWNRDRVNTGELFF. The CDR3 DNA reads as TGTGCCTGGAACCGGGACAGGGTGAACACCGGGGAGCTGTTTTTT.

The gene calls are TRBV6-5 and TRBJ2-1; D unresolved. CDR3 length: 13 amino acids. V was trimmed by 5 bases and J by 4 bases, leaving 9 bases between them. Germline V gives CDR1 MNHEY, CDR2 SVGAGI. The CDR3 DNA reads as TGTGCCAGCAGTCAGGACCAGTACAATGAGCAGTTCTTC. Its protein product is CASSQDQYNEQFF.

This sequence joins TRBV19 and TRBJ2-5, with no clear D. V was trimmed by 4 bases and J by 2 bases, leaving 8 bases between them. The CDR3 covers 13 residues. Germline CDR1 reads LNHDA; CDR2 reads SQIVND (reference sequence). This CDR3 is CASSRNRQETQYF. The CDR3 DNA follows: TGTGCCAGTAGTAGGAACAGACAAGAGACCCAGTACTTC.

CDR3: CASSLGTDSNQPQHF. In DNA form, the CDR3 reads TGTGCCAGCAGTTTAGGGACGGATAGCAATCAGCCCCAGCATTTT. The J gene is TRBJ1-5, the V gene TRBV27; a possible D gene is TRBD1 (5 bases). CDR1 and CDR2 (germline): MNHEY, SMNVEV (reference sequence). The CDR3 has 15 residues. Trimming removed 2 bases from V and 0 bases from J, with 8 bases in between.

The rearrangement links TRBV5-1 to TRBJ1-4, with 7 bases that match TRBD1. CDR1 is SGHRS, CDR2 YFSETQ, per germline. The CDR3 is 20 amino acids. The V gene end was trimmed by 0 bases and the J gene end by 2 bases; junction bases not matched to a gene: 16. CDR3: CASSLDFDRVFFGTNEKLFF. The CDR3 DNA reads as TGCGCCAGCAGCTTGGACTTTGACAGGGTATTCTTTGGGACTAATGAAAAACTGTTTTTT. Full variable domain (remainder filled in from reference TRBV5-1 and TRBJ1-4): KAGVTQTPRYLIKTRGQQVTLSCSPISGHRSVSWYQQTPGQGLQFLFEYFSETQRNKGNFPGRFSGRQFSNSRSEMNVSTLELGDSALYLCASSLDFDRVFFGTNEKLFFGSGTQLSVL.

This clone has only one observation. The chain recombines TRBV5-1 with TRBJ2-7, with 7 nucleotides matching TRBD1. This CDR3 has 15 residues. The germline CDR1 and CDR2 sequences are SGHRS and YFSETQ. J was trimmed by 3 bases and V by 1 base; bases with no gene match: 7. CDR3 region: CASSLRQGVNYEQYF. In nucleotides, the CDR3 is TGCGCCAGCAGCTTGCGCCAGGGGGTAAACTACGAGCAGTACTTC.

The chain employs TRBV5-1 and TRBJ1-1; no clear D. V lost 0 bases and J lost 6, with 12 bases in between. CDR1 and CDR2 from the germline V gene are SGHRS and YFSETQ. This CDR3 region has 14 residues. CDR3 coding DNA: TGCGCCAGCAGCTTGGCCTCTAACAGCCCTGAAGCTTTCTTT. This codes for CASSLASNSPEAFF.

V usage is TRBV28 and J usage is TRBJ1-5, with 7 positions matching TRBD1. Germline V CDR1 and CDR2: MDHEN, SYDVKM. V was pared by 6 bases and J by 2 bases, with 10 bases of the junction left unmatched. The CDR3 totals 16 residues. This chain's CDR3 is CASSPGGSGGNQPQHF. The CDR3 bases are TGTGCCAGCAGCCCAGGGGGGAGCGGAGGCAATCAGCCCCAGCATTTT. Variable domain in full (rest from reference TRBV28 and TRBJ1-5): DVKVTQSSRYLVKRTGEKVFLECVQDMDHENMFWYRQDPGLGLRLIYFSYDVKMKEKGDIPEGYSVSREKKERFSLILESASTNQTSMYLCASSPGGSGGNQPQHFGDGTRLSIL.

CDR3 DNA sequence: TGTGCCAGCAGTGAAGGTTCTAGCTGGACTGGAAACACCATATATTTT. Amino acid sequence: CASSEGSSWTGNTIYF. This rearrangement joins TRBV2 to TRBJ1-3, with D uncertain. Trimming removed 1 base from V and 2 bases from J, with 12 bases in between. Germline V gives CDR1 SNHLY, CDR2 FYNNEI. The CDR3 runs 16 residues.

The chain carries TRBV5-4 and TRBJ2-5, with D maybe TRBD2 (5 bases). CDR3 length: 14 residues. The V gene's germline CDR1 is SGHNT and CDR2 YYREEE (reference sequence). Trimming removed 0 bases at V and 5 bases at J, with 11 bases between. The CDR3 loop is CASSLELAMETQYF. The CDR3 DNA is TGTGCCAGCAGCTTGGAGCTAGCTATGGAGACCCAGTACTTC.

V and J are TRBV4-1 and TRBJ1-1; 7 bases are a match to TRBD1. This CDR3 contains 15 residues. With 3 bases clipped from V and 1 base from J, the junction kept 5 bases outside the gene matches. Germline V lookup: CDR1 MGHRA, CDR2 YSYEKL. The CDR3 DNA is TGCGCCAGCAGCCAGCCGGGACAGACGAACACTGAAGCTTTCTTT. Translating gives CASSQPGQTNTEAFF.

The chain combines TRBV28 with TRBJ2-7, with a possible D match to TRBD2 (5 bases). The germline gives CDR1 MDHEN, CDR2 SYDVKM. V lost 3 bases and J lost 5, with 11 bases in between. The CDR3 sequence is 13 residues long. CDR3 amino acids: CASSLARRNEQYF. CDR3 in DNA: TGTGCCAGCAGTTTGGCCCGGAGGAACGAGCAGTACTTC.

This clone was counted once. The chain is built from TRBV11-3 and TRBJ1-1; 8 nucleotides align to TRBD1. Germline-derived CDR1 and CDR2 are SGHNT and YENEEA. The CDR3 has 13 residues. The trim removed 5 bases at V and 4 bases at J, leaving 3 bases unmatched. CDR3 residues: CASSPQGGTEAFF. CDR3 coding DNA: TGTGCCAGCAGCCCACAGGGGGGCACTGAAGCTTTCTTT.

This chain joins TRBV9 and TRBJ1-6, with no clear D. V dropped 0 bases and J dropped 8 bases, with 9 bases sitting between them. The CDR3 contains 14 residues. In germline, CDR1 is SGDLS, CDR2 YYNGEE. CDR3: CASSVGYEDSPLHF. In nucleotides, the CDR3 is TGTGCCAGCAGCGTAGGCTATGAGGATTCACCCCTCCACTTT.

The chain carries TRBV5-6 and TRBJ1-5; no clear D. Germline-derived CDR1 and CDR2 are SGHDT and YYEEEE. This CDR3 comprises 13 residues. Trimming removed 0 bases from V and 7 bases from J, with 8 bases in between. The CDR3 DNA reads as TGTGCCAGCAGCTTGGAGGGCTACCAGCCCCAGCATTTT. Translated: CASSLEGYQPQHF.